One and the same sample provided the 25 T cell receptor beta chains below, sequenced in a study of T-cell reconstitution after alpha-beta-depleted transplantation in children (dated by TCRdb to 2016 to 2018). Libraries were prepared through PCR. The instrument given in TCRdb is Illumina HiSeq 2500. TCR library preparation used molecular barcoding, with unique molecular identifiers applied to normalize quantification of the TCRbeta repertoire. The public reads were quality trimmed at Q25 with fastp and then assembled into clones with MiXCR by TCRdb, keeping productive beta chains. Identical CDR3 protein sequences are pooled into one entry, listed with their most common genes and DNA. The sample profile shows about 580,000 distinct CDR3 sequences; around 27% of them were found once. The ten biggest clones cover 30% to 40% of the sample. The intended sense of this specimen's treatment or condition label: allogeneic hematopoietic cell transplantation with graft depleted of TCRalphabeta T cells and CD19 B cells.

The sequencing used PBMCs, collected before TCRalphabeta/CD19-depleted stem cell transplant. All receptors derive from a boy in the first two years of life with Wiskott-Aldrich syndrome, due to receive a stem cell transplant.

The rearrangement uses TRBV7-8 and TRBJ2-3; 10 positions agree with TRBD2. From germline, CDR1 is SGHVS and CDR2 FQNEAQ. This CDR3 contains 16 residues. V was clipped by 5 bases and J by 10 bases; unmatched bases: 15. The CDR3 DNA is TGTGCCAGCAGCCGCGTACTAGCGGGAAAGTCCCATGCGCAGTATTTT. As protein: CASSRVLAGKSHAQYF.

V usage is TRBV9 and J usage is TRBJ2-1; 12 bases line up with TRBD2. This CDR3 is built from 16 residues. With 3 bases clipped from V and 6 bases from J, the junction kept 7 bases outside the gene matches. Germline CDR1 is SGDLS and CDR2 is YYNGEE. The CDR3: CASSERGGLAGNEQFF. CDR3 nucleotides: TGTGCCAGCAGCGAGAGGGGGGGACTAGCGGGCAATGAGCAGTTCTTC.

V gene TRBV29-1 combines with J gene TRBJ2-4; D perhaps matches TRBD1 (5 bases). Per the germline V gene, CDR1 is SQVTM and CDR2 is ANQGSEA. The V end lost 4 bases, the J end lost 1 base, and 5 bases lay between the germline ends. The CDR3 consists of 12 residues. The CDR3 nucleotides read TGCAGCGTTGGGGGCGCCAAAAACATTCAGTACTTC. It specifies CSVGGAKNIQYF. The full variable domain, with the rest looked up from reference TRBV29-1 and TRBJ2-4, is SAVISQKPSRDICQRGTSLTIQCQVDSQVTMMFWYRQQPGQSLTLIATANQGSEATYESGFVIDKFPISRPNLTFSTLTVSNMSPEDSSIYLCSVGGAKNIQYFGAGTRLSVL.

Regarding this clonotype: A junction end diverges from the germline sequence, so it may reflect a read error. V gene TRBV3-1 combines with J gene TRBJ2-7, with 10 bases fitting TRBD1. CDR1 is LGHDT and CDR2 is YNNKEL in the germline V gene (reference sequence). CDR3 length: 17 amino acids. In DNA, the CDR3 is TGTGCCACCAGCCAAAGGGGACGCGCGGACAGGGGGTTACAGCAGTACTTC. Its translation is CATSQRGRADRGLQQYF.

The chain has TRBV4-1 and TRBJ2-7, with D unclear. The ends were cut back, 1 base at V and 5 bases at J, with 9 bases in the middle. Per germline, CDR1 MGHRA and CDR2 YSYEKL. The length of the CDR3 is 13 residues. CDR3 DNA: TGCGCCAGCAGCCAAGCCCCCCAACACGAGCAGTACTTC. Encoded protein: CASSQAPQHEQYF.

This chain joins TRBV20-1 and TRBJ2-1; 14 bases align to TRBD2. This CDR3 region has 15 residues. The germline gives CDR1 DFQATT, CDR2 SNEGSKA (reference sequence). The J segment lost 13 bases and the V segment lost 2 bases, leaving 10 bases of the junction unmatched. DNA for the CDR3: TGCAGTGCTAGATTATCCGGGACTAGCGGGGGAGTTCAGTTCTTC. As protein: CSARLSGTSGGVQFF.

The chain combines TRBV20-1 with TRBJ2-7; D call uncertain. The CDR3 is 14 amino acids. Germline V gene data show CDR1 as DFQATT and CDR2 as SNEGSKA (reference sequence). The ends were cut back, 6 bases at V and 2 bases at J, with 17 bases in the middle. The CDR3 DNA reads TGCAGTGCCACGCTAGGCAGCGCTGCCTACGAGCAGTACTTC. Amino acid sequence: CSATLGSAAYEQYF.

This clonotype was counted between two and nine times. The chain employs TRBV2 and TRBJ1-1; possible D gene TRBD1, 5 bases. V lost 8 bases to trimming and J lost 4 bases, with 17 bases between them. Germline CDR1 reads SNHLY; CDR2 reads FYNNEI. The CDR3 extends over 14 amino acids. The CDR3 nucleotides read TGTGCCAGCGACATTTTCCGGGGGGGCACTGAAGCTTTCTTT. Protein product: CASDIFRGGTEAFF.

This clonotype was seen a handful of times. V usage is TRBV27 and J usage is TRBJ1-6, with 8 bases that match TRBD1. CDR1 is MNHEY and CDR2 is SMNVEV in the germline V gene (reference sequence). Trimming took 3 bases from V and 10 from J; bases not matched to a gene: 8. This CDR3 comprises 15 residues. The CDR3 bases are TGTGCCAGCAGTTTCGGACAGGGATTGTTCTCACCCCTCCACTTT. Amino acid sequence: CASSFGQGLFSPLHF.

This sequence joins TRBV30 and TRBJ1-1; no reliable D call. With 2 bases removed from V and 1 base from J, the gap between germline ends came to 8 bases. The germline CDR1 and CDR2 sequences are GTSNPN and SVGIG (reference sequence). The CDR3 loop spans 13 amino acids. The CDR3 loop is CAWSLQPNTEAFF. The CDR3 region has the DNA TGTGCCTGGAGTCTTCAGCCGAACACTGAAGCTTTCTTT.

The chain employs TRBV14 and TRBJ2-7; D is unresolved. Germline assignment: CDR1 SGHDN and CDR2 FVKESK. The V end was cut by 4 bases, the J end by 5 bases, with 15 bases between. The CDR3 has 14 residues. Here the CDR3 DNA reads TGTGCCAGCAGCCTGCATGTCAGAGAAAACGAGCAGTACTTC. Its translation is CASSLHVRENEQYF. Combining the CDR3 with reference TRBV14 and TRBJ2-7 gives the whole variable domain EAGVTQFPSHSVIEKGQTVTLRCDPISGHDNLYWYRRVMGKEIKFLLHFVKESKQDESGMPNNRFLAERTGGTYSTLKVQPAELEDSGVYFCASSLHVRENEQYFGPGTRLTVT.

This clonotype was seen a handful of times. CDR3: CASSVDRGFYEQYF. CDR3 DNA sequence: TGTGCCAGCAGCGTCGACAGGGGTTTCTACGAGCAGTACTTC. J is TRBJ2-7 and V is TRBV7-2, with 8 bases identical to TRBD1. The CDR3 totals 14 residues. The germline CDR1 and CDR2 sequences are SGHTA and FQGNSA. V lost 5 bases to trimming and J lost 3 bases; unmatched junction nucleotides: 6.

This clonotype has only a few counts. CDR3 region: CSARRGSRYNEQFF. CDR3 in DNA: TGCAGTGCTAGACGGGGTTCACGCTACAATGAGCAGTTCTTC. V is TRBV20-1 and J is TRBJ2-1; D is possibly TRBD2 (5 bases). Germline V gene sequence: CDR1 DFQATT, CDR2 SNEGSKA (reference sequence). Trimming removed 2 bases at V and 3 bases at J, with 11 bases between. This CDR3 region has 14 residues.

The chain couples TRBV29-1 to TRBJ2-2; maybe TRBD2 (6 bases). Deletions cut 3 bases from V and 0 bases from J, with 11 bases between. CDR3 length equals 15 residues. CDR1 is SQVTM and CDR2 is ANQGSEA in the germline V gene. The CDR3 DNA follows: TGCAGCGTTGAGGTTGCTAGCGCGAACACCGGGGAGCTGTTTTTT. The encoded protein is CSVEVASANTGELFF.

This clonotype has just a few counts. The CDR3 DNA is TGTGCCAGCAGCCAATCGGGGCCCGGCAATCAGCCCCAGCATTTT. Residues: CASSQSGPGNQPQHF. V and J are TRBV3-1 and TRBJ1-5; maybe TRBD1 (5 bases). Germline values: CDR1 LGHDT, CDR2 YNNKEL (reference sequence). V was pared by 2 bases and J by 2 bases, with 10 bases between. The CDR3 covers 15 residues.

The CDR3 reads CASSPGQGREQFF. The CDR3 DNA is TGTGCCAGCAGTCCCGGACAGGGTAGGGAGCAGTTCTTC. The chain carries TRBV12-3 or TRBV12-4 and TRBJ2-1; TRBD1 matches 8 bases. This CDR3 is 13 amino acids long. J gave up 10 bases and V 5 bases, and 7 bases lay outside the gene matches.

This clonotype was recorded a few times. V usage is TRBV20-1 and J usage is TRBJ1-4, with D tentatively TRBD1 (6 bases). CDR3 length: 14 amino acids. The V and J ends lost 1 base and 8 bases respectively, with 14 bases between them. Germline CDR1 and CDR2: DFQATT and SNEGSKA (reference sequence). CDR3: CSARVPGTSEKLFF. DNA for the CDR3: TGCAGTGCTAGAGTTCCAGGGACATCCGAAAAACTGTTTTTT.

This clonotype was observed a handful of times. The gene calls are TRBV6-2 or TRBV6-3 and TRBJ2-7; 9 nucleotides match TRBD2. There are 19 residues in the CDR3. The J segment lost 2 bases and the V segment lost 5 bases, leaving 19 bases of the junction unmatched. Germline V gene data show CDR1 as MNHEY and CDR2 as SVGEGT. The chain's CDR3 is CASSQRIGTSRTITYEQYF. The CDR3 coding sequence is TGTGCCAGCAGTCAGAGGATCGGGACTAGCCGGACTATAACCTACGAGCAGTACTTC.

The chain combines TRBV5-4 with TRBJ2-7, with TRBD2 matching over 8 bases. The V and J ends lost 0 bases and 6 bases, in that order; junction bases with no gene match: 8. The germline V gene has CDR1 SGHNT and CDR2 YYREEE (reference sequence). The CDR3 spans 15 residues. CDR3 DNA sequence: TGTGCCAGCAGCTTGGCCACCAGCGGGAGAGGCGAGCAGTACTTC. As protein: CASSLATSGRGEQYF. Full variable domain (outside the CDR3, taken from reference TRBV5-4 and TRBJ2-7): ETGVTQSPTHLIKTRGQQVTLRCSSQSGHNTVSWYQQALGQGPQFIFQYYREEENGRGNFPPRFSGLQFPNYSSELNVNALELDDSALYLCASSLATSGRGEQYFGPGTRLTVT.

This clonotype was seen a single time. The DNA of the CDR3 is TGTGCCAGCAGCTTGGGATCTACAGCGGGAGGGGGAGAGACCCAGTACTTC. Protein product: CASSLGSTAGGGETQYF. This chain joins TRBV5-4 and TRBJ2-5; the match to TRBD2 covers 10 bases. The trim removed 0 bases at V and 4 bases at J, leaving 9 bases unmatched. The CDR3 has 17 amino acids. Germline lookup yields CDR1 SGHNT and CDR2 YYREEE (reference sequence).

For the CDR3, the DNA is TGTGCCAGCAGTGGACTACAGGGGGCCCGATACAATGAGCAGTTCTTC. Protein product: CASSGLQGARYNEQFF. The chain joins TRBV28 to TRBJ2-1, with 9 nucleotides matching TRBD1. The CDR3 spans 16 residues. V lost 5 bases and J lost 4; bases outside the gene matches: 9. Per the germline V gene, CDR1 is MDHEN and CDR2 is SYDVKM.

The rearrangement links TRBV10-3 to TRBJ2-2; 8 nucleotides match TRBD2. CDR1 and CDR2 (germline): ENHRY, SYGVKD. This CDR3 is 16 amino acids long. Trimming at V came to 2 bases and at J to 6 bases, leaving 8 bases not matched to a gene. CDR3 in DNA: TGTGCCATCAGTGAGGTCCCAGCGGGAGTCCCCGGGGAGCTGTTTTTT. It codes for CAISEVPAGVPGELFF.

The chain joins TRBV27 to TRBJ2-3; 8 bases fit TRBD2. Germline CDR1 is MNHEY and CDR2 is SMNVEV (reference sequence). Trimming at V came to 3 bases and at J to 0 bases, leaving 2 bases not matched to a gene. This CDR3 region has 15 residues. Here the CDR3 DNA reads TGTGCCAGCAGTTTTGTAGCGGGAAGCACAGATACGCAGTATTTT. Protein product: CASSFVAGSTDTQYF.

This chain uses TRBV7-8 with TRBJ2-1, with TRBD2 identical over 12 bases. J gave up 3 bases and V 2 bases, and 11 bases lay outside the gene matches. From germline, CDR1 is SGHVS and CDR2 FQNEAQ. The CDR3 is 19 amino acids. The CDR3 DNA reads TGTGCCAGCAGCTTACCCCTAGCGGGAGGGCCCTTGGACTACAATGAGCAGTTCTTC. As protein: CASSLPLAGGPLDYNEQFF.

This clonotype was picked up a small number of times. This chain connects TRBV20-1 to TRBJ2-1, with 7 bases that match TRBD1. V was pared by 0 bases and J by 6 bases, with 8 bases of the junction left unmatched. The length of the CDR3 is 15 residues. Germline V gene lookup returns CDR1 DFQATT and CDR2 SNEGSKA (reference sequence). Here the CDR3 reads CSARDPAKGANEQFF. CDR3 DNA sequence: TGCAGTGCTAGAGATCCCGCTAAGGGGGCCAATGAGCAGTTCTTC.